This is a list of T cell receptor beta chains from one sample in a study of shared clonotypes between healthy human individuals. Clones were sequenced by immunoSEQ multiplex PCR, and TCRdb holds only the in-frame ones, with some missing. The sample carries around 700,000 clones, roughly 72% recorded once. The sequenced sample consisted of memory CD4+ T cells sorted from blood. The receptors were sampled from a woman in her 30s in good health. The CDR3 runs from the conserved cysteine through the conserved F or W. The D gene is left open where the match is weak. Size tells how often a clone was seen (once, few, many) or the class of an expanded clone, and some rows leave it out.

TGTGCCAGCAGCTGGAGATTTGCAAGCGCTGGCTACACCTTC	CASSWRFASAGYTF	TRBV5-6	.	TRBJ1-2	.
TGTGCCAGCAGCTTGAGGAGCGACGAGCAGTACTTC	CASSLRSDEQYF	TRBV13	.	TRBJ2-7	.
TGTGCCAGTACCACCTACGAGCAGTACTTC	CASTTYEQYF	TRBV19	.	TRBJ2-7	few
TGTGCCAGCAGCCGGGACTTCACAGATACGCAGTATTTT	CASSRDFTDTQYF	TRBV7-2	.	TRBJ2-3	few
TGTGCCTGGAGCGGGGGGGCCCGCACAGATACGCAGTATTTT	CAWSGGARTDTQYF	TRBV30	TRBD2	TRBJ2-3	once
TGTGCCAGCAGCCGACAGAGACTAGCCAAAAACATTCAGTACTTC	CASSRQRLAKNIQYF	TRBV28	.	TRBJ2-4	.
TGTGCCAGCAGACCACAGGGGGCTCGGGATACGCAGTATTTT	CASRPQGARDTQYF	TRBV28	TRBD1	TRBJ2-3	.
TGCGCCAGCAGTGCCGGGACACAGGGCACAGATACGCAGTATTTT	CASSAGTQGTDTQYF	TRBV5-1	.	TRBJ2-3	.
TGCGCCAGCAGCCAAGTAGAGGGACAGGGCGACCAGCCCCAGCATTTT	CASSQVEGQGDQPQHF	TRBV4-1	TRBD1	TRBJ1-5	.
TGTGCCAGCAGTGAAGCTTTAGTCTTGGGTCGGGCAGATACGCAGTATTTT	CASSEALVLGRADTQYF	TRBV2	.	TRBJ2-3	.